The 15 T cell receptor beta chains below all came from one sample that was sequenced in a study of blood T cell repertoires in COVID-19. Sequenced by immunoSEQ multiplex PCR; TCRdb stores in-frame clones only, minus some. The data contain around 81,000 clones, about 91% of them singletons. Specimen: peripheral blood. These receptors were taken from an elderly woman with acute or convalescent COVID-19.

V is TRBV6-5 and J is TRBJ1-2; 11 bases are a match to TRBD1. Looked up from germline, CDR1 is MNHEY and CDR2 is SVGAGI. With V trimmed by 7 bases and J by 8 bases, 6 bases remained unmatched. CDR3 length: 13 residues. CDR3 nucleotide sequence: TGTGCCAGCACCCTGGACAGGGGGCAAGGCTACACCTTC. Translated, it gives CASTLDRGQGYTF.

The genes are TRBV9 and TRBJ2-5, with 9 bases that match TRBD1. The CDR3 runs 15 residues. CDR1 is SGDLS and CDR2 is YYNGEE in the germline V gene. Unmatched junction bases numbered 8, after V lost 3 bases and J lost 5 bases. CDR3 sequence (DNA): TGTGCCAGCAGCGCGACAGGGGGAACCAGGGAGACCCAGTACTTC. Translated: CASSATGGTRETQYF.

This CDR3 reads CSASGQRQETQYF. DNA of the CDR3: TGCAGTGCTAGTGGACAGAGACAAGAGACCCAGTACTTC. This chain connects TRBV20-1 to TRBJ2-5; D possibly corresponds to TRBD1 (6 bases). CDR1 is DFQATT and CDR2 is SNEGSKA in the germline V gene (reference sequence). V dropped 3 bases and J dropped 2 bases, with 10 bases sitting between them. This CDR3 has 13 residues.

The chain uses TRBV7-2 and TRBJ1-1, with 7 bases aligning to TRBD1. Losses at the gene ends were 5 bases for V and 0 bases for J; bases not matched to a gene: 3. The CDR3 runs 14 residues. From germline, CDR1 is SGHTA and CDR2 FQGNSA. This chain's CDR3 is CASSRGTVNTEAFF. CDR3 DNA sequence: TGTGCCAGCAGCAGGGGGACAGTGAACACTGAAGCTTTCTTT.

CDR3 in amino acids: CASSSAEGNTIYF. DNA for the CDR3: TGCGCCAGCAGCTCGGCGGAGGGAAACACCATATATTTT. This chain links TRBV5-1 with TRBJ1-3; D ambiguous. Germline loops: CDR1 SGHRS, CDR2 YFSETQ. Trimming took off 3 bases at V and 4 bases at J, with 8 bases between the two ends. The length of the CDR3 is 13 residues.

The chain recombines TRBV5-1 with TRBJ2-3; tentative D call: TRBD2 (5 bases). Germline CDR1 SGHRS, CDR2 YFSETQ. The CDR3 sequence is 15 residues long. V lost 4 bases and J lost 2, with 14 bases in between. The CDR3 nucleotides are TGCGCCAGCAGCCCGGCCGGGGTTGACACAGATACGCAGTATTTT. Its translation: CASSPAGVDTDTQYF.

CDR3 sequence: CASSERGGNYGYTF. The CDR3 region has the DNA TGTGCCAGCAGTGAAAGGGGGGGGAACTATGGCTACACCTTC. This rearrangement joins TRBV6-1 to TRBJ1-2; weak D call: TRBD1 (6 bases). Germline values: CDR1 MNHNS, CDR2 SASEGT. The CDR3 contains 14 residues. V lost 2 bases and J 2 bases, leaving 9 bases between the germline ends.

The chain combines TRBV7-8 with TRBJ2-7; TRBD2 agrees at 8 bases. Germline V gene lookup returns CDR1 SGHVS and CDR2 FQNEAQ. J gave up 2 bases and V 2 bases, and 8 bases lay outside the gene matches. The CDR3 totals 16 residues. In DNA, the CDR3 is TGTGCCAGCAGCTTAACGGCGGGGGGTCTTACCTACGAGCAGTACTTC. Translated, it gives CASSLTAGGLTYEQYF.

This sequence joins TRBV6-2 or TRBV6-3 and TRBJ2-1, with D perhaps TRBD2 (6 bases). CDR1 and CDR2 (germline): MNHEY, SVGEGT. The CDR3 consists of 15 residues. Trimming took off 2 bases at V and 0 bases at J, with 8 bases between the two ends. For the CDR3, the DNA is TGTGCCAGCAGTTACCCGACTAGCTCCTACAATGAGCAGTTCTTC. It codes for CASSYPTSSYNEQFF.

CDR3 amino acids: CASSQGGRRENTEAFF. CDR3 bases: TGTGCCAGCAGCCAAGGAGGTCGGAGGGAGAACACTGAAGCTTTCTTT. The chain has TRBV4-2 and TRBJ1-1; D is uncertain. Germline assignment: CDR1 LGHNA and CDR2 YNFKEQ. The CDR3 has 16 amino acids. V was clipped by 1 base and J by 1 base, with 13 bases between them.

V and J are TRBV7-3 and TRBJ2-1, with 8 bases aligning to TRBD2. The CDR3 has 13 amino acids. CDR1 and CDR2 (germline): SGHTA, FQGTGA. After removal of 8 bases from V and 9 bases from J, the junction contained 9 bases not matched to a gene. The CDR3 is CASAGGRTGEQFF. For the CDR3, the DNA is TGTGCCAGCGCGGGGGGAAGAACGGGTGAGCAGTTCTTC.

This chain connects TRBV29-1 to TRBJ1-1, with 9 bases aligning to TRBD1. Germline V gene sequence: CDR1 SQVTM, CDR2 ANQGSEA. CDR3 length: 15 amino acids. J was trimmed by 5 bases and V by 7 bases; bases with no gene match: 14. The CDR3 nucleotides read TGCAGCGCCGAGCCGGGACAGGGACCATCGACTGAAGCTTTCTTT. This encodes CSAEPGQGPSTEAFF.

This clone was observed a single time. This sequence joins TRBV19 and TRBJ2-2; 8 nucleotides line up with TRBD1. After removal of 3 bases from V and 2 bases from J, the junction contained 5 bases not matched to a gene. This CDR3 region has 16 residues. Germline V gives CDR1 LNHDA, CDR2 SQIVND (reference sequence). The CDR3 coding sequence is TGTGCCAGTAGTATCCTCCAGGGGGCTAACACCGGGGAGCTGTTTTTT. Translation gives CASSILQGANTGELFF.

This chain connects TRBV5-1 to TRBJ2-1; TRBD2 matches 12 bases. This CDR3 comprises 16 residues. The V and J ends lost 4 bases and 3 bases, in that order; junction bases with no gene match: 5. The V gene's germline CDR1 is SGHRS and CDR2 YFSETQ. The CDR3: CASSLLTSGSYNEQFF. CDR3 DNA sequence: TGCGCCAGCAGCCTACTGACTAGCGGGAGCTACAATGAGCAGTTCTTC.

The CDR3 is CATSRGGASSNQPQHF. The CDR3 nucleotides read TGTGCCACCAGCAGGGGGGGGGCCTCGAGCAATCAGCCCCAGCATTTT. The J gene is TRBJ1-5, the V gene TRBV15; possibly TRBD1 for D (6 bases). From germline, CDR1 is LNHNV and CDR2 YYDKDF (reference sequence). This CDR3 has 16 residues. V shed 3 bases and J shed 1 base, with 13 bases lying between them.